This TCR beta chain was observed in a study of T cells after yellow fever vaccination. Via MiXCR, TCRdb re-called the 5' RACE reads, giving one row per CDR3 protein. The repertoire consists of a few hundred thousand distinct CDR3 sequences, with around 7% occurring once and the leading ten covering roughly 19%. This clonotype was observed a few times. The CDR3 contains 12 residues. The V gene's germline CDR1 is SEHNR and CDR2 FQNEAQ (reference sequence). V was trimmed by 3 bases and J by 6 bases, leaving 8 bases between them. Sequencing used PBMCs, obtained roughly 45 days after the first yellow fever vaccination. The rearrangement joins TRBV7-9 to TRBJ1-1, with D possibly matching TRBD1 (5 bases). The receptor was isolated from a young man who received the YFV17D yellow fever vaccine. The CDR3 here is CASSFVGAEAFF. The CDR3 nucleotides are TGTGCCAGCAGCTTTGTGGGGGCTGAAGCTTTCTTT. The whole variable domain, filled in from reference TRBV7-9 and TRBJ1-1, reads DTGVSQNPRHKITKRGQNVTFRCDPISEHNRLYWYRQTLGQGPEFLTYFQNEAQLEKSRLLSDRFSAERPKGSFSTLEIQRTEQGDSAMYLCASSFVGAEAFFGQGTRLTVV.